This TCR beta chain was observed in a study of cytomegalovirus exposure and HLA in healthy donors. CDR1 is SGHVS and CDR2 is FNYEAQ in the germline V gene. With 2 bases removed from V and 6 bases from J, the gap between germline ends came to 22 bases. This CDR3 is built from 17 residues. Amplification used 60 Vbeta primers and 13 Jbeta primers. Method: immunoSEQ multiplex PCR; TCRdb's copy keeps in-frame clones and lacks some. The profile shows 200,000 to 250,000 clones, 60% to 80% of them singletons. In the case of this clone: Its target is unknown.

Study-wide findings and caveats: Among the sequence variants, a highly shared cluster was likely an artifact of sequencing.

The clonotype was recovered from a woman aged 25 to 39 in good health and CMV-seronegative. Input material: PBMCs. This chain uses TRBV7-6 with TRBJ1-2; possibly TRBD1 for D (6 bases). The CDR3 coding sequence is TGTGCCAGCAGCTTACCACGGGACAAAACCAAATCCCATGGCTACACCTTC. Residues: CASSLPRDKTKSHGYTF.